These 7 T cell receptor beta chains were all obtained from the same sample, sequenced in a study of technical replicates of blood from a handful of donors. Libraries were prepared by immunoSEQ multiplex PCR; TCRdb keeps only in-frame clonotypes and omits some of them. The profile shows 74,000 or so clones, about 93% of them singletons. The sample comprised T cells isolated from PBMCs. These receptor sequences come from a human donor in good health.

The gene calls are TRBV10-3 and TRBJ2-3, with D unresolved. Per the germline V gene, CDR1 is ENHRY and CDR2 is SYGVKD. The CDR3 length is 15 residues. V was trimmed by 3 bases and J by 2 bases, leaving 12 bases between them. This CDR3 is CAISDGLRITDTQYF. DNA for the CDR3: TGTGCCATCAGTGATGGGTTGCGGATCACAGATACGCAGTATTTT.

This chain joins TRBV19 and TRBJ1-5; D unclear. Between the trimmed V and J ends, which lost 3 bases and 3 bases, there was a span of 9 bases. This CDR3 comprises 14 residues. CDR1 and CDR2 (germline): LNHDA, SQIVND (reference sequence). CDR3 region: CASSIAGFNQPQHF. The CDR3 nucleotides read TGTGCCAGTAGTATTGCCGGGTTCAATCAGCCCCAGCATTTT.

This chain joins TRBV6-5 and TRBJ2-3, with D maybe TRBD2 (6 bases). V lost 6 bases, J lost 6 bases, and 16 bases lay in between. This CDR3 comprises 14 residues. Germline CDR1 is MNHEY and CDR2 is SVGAGI. The CDR3 region has the DNA TGTGCCAGCAGCCAGGGAGGAGGTGTCGATACGCAGTATTTT. Residues: CASSQGGGVDTQYF.

The rearrangement links TRBV6-1 to TRBJ2-5; perhaps TRBD2 as D (7 bases). The germline V and J ends were trimmed by 3 bases and 2 bases, with 10 bases remaining between them. Germline V gene lookup returns CDR1 MNHNS and CDR2 SASEGT. The CDR3 spans 14 residues. CDR3 nucleotides: TGTGCCAGCAGTGAGGCGGGGGCTCAAGAGACCCAGTACTTC. Translated, it gives CASSEAGAQETQYF.

In this sample, this clone turned up once. The chain combines TRBV4-3 with TRBJ2-5; TRBD2 might be the D (6 bases). The CDR3 is made up of 16 amino acids. V shed 2 bases and J shed 5 bases, with 18 bases lying between them. CDR1 and CDR2 from the germline V gene are LGHNA and YSLEER. Here the CDR3 reads CASSQSARRVNETQYF. The CDR3 coding sequence is TGCGCCAGCAGCCAATCTGCGAGGAGGGTCAACGAGACCCAGTACTTC.

The chain couples TRBV5-6 to TRBJ2-2; 9 bases are a match to TRBD1. Germline V CDR1 and CDR2: SGHDT, YYEEEE. The CDR3 runs 17 residues. J was trimmed by 5 bases and V by 0 bases; bases with no gene match: 8. The CDR3 sequence: CASSLDRGRADTGELFF. Here the CDR3 DNA reads TGTGCCAGCAGCTTGGACAGGGGGCGAGCAGATACCGGGGAGCTGTTTTTT.

This sequence joins TRBV11-2 and TRBJ2-3, with TRBD2 matching over 14 bases. The CDR3 spans 18 residues. The V gene's germline CDR1 is SGHAT and CDR2 FQNNGV. The V segment lost 3 bases and the J segment 7 bases; nucleotides outside the gene matches: 12. The DNA of the CDR3 is TGTGCCAGCAGCTTTCAGGGACTAGCGGGAGTATCCCCAAATACGCAGTATTTT. This codes for CASSFQGLAGVSPNTQYF. Variable domain in full (rest from reference TRBV11-2 and TRBJ2-3): EAGVAQSPRYKIIEKRQSVAFWCNPISGHATLYWYQQILGQGPKLLIQFQNNGVVDDSQLPKDRFSAERLKGVDSTLKIQPAKLEDSAVYLCASSFQGLAGVSPNTQYFGPGTRLTVL.